The TCR beta chain described here comes from a study of cytomegalovirus exposure and HLA in healthy donors. This clone was recorded only once. Antigen unknown. A multiplex PCR was run with 60 Vbeta primers and 13 Jbeta primers. Sequencing used immunoSEQ multiplex PCR; TCRdb keeps in-frame clones, though not all of them. The table includes 170,000 or so clones, 84% detected once. Overall study findings and caveats: Later analysis indicated greater clonal expansion among HLA-associated TCR beta chains than among equally common other chains. Whilst most TCR sequences proved rare, a subset of public TCRs occurred across many donors.

The sequence derives from a boy aged 2 to 9 in good health and CMV-seronegative. Sequenced input: PBMCs.

CDR3 residues: CASSLSGSGIFTDTQYF. The CDR3 DNA reads TGTGCCAGCAGTTTATCCGGTAGCGGGATTTTCACAGATACGCAGTATTTT. The chain couples TRBV28 to TRBJ2-3; TRBD2 agrees at 8 bases. The CDR3 runs 17 residues. Germline V gene lookup returns CDR1 MDHEN and CDR2 SYDVKM. V lost 1 base, J lost 2 bases, and 8 bases stayed unmatched.